The 5 T cell receptor beta chains below were found in one sample sequenced in a study of human T cells and chemical hapten exposure. Via MiXCR, TCRdb re-called the RACE reads, giving one row per CDR3 protein. This sample yields approximately 75,000 distinct CDR3 sequences, of which 8.5% to 9% are seen a single time; around 3.5% belongs to the top ten. Time point defined: patch test 2, 6 weeks after DPC sensitization. Noted treatment: therapeutic diphenylcyclopropenone sensitization with weekly scalp DPC. Specimen: whole blood, collected in connection with sensitization to the hapten diphenylcyclopropenone (DPC). The source of these receptors is a woman in her forties or fifties with alopecia areata. Some clones in this sample may be carry-over from other donors' samples.

This clonotype came up many times. V gene TRBV20-1 combines with J gene TRBJ1-1; D is ambiguous. V dropped 8 bases and J dropped 4 bases, with 8 bases sitting between them. The CDR3 consists of 10 residues. Germline loops: CDR1 DFQATT, CDR2 SNEGSKA (reference sequence). CDR3 nucleotide sequence: TGCAGTCCGGGCCTCACTGAAGCTTTCTTT. Encoded protein: CSPGLTEAFF.

This clonotype was counted between two and nine times. CDR3 DNA sequence: TGCAGCGCCCTTACAGATACGCAGTATTTT. Translated: CSALTDTQYF. The rearrangement uses TRBV29-1 and TRBJ2-3; D not certain. Trimming took off 7 bases at V and 3 bases at J, with 5 bases between the two ends. Germline V gives CDR1 SQVTM, CDR2 ANQGSEA. The CDR3 extends over 10 amino acids.

This clonotype was observed a handful of times. CDR3 residues: CASSVPHGTQYF. In DNA, the CDR3 is TGTGCCAGCAGCGTTCCCCATGGTACGCAGTATTTT. The chain employs TRBV12-3 or TRBV12-4 and TRBJ2-3, with D unresolved. This CDR3 has 12 residues. V was pared by 6 bases and J by 8 bases, with 12 bases between.

This clonotype was recorded many times. The chain joins TRBV12-3 or TRBV12-4 to TRBJ1-2; possibly TRBD1 for D (5 bases). This CDR3 is built from 13 residues. V was clipped by 5 bases and J by 8 bases, with 15 bases between them. The CDR3 bases are TGTGCCAGCAGTCCTACATCAGGGATCGGCTACACCTTC. Translating gives CASSPTSGIGYTF.

This clonotype was observed many times. This rearrangement joins TRBV10-3 to TRBJ1-1; 7 bases match TRBD1. The germline CDR1 and CDR2 sequences are ENHRY and SYGVKD. This CDR3 contains 14 residues. The junction had 3 bases not matched to a gene; V was cut back by 4 bases and J by 1 base. For the CDR3, the DNA is TGTGCCATCAGTGGCGGGGACAGGAACACTGAAGCTTTCTTT. It is translated as CAISGGDRNTEAFF.